The text below deals with one T cell receptor beta chain. Its specificity is unknown. Germline V gives CDR1 LGHNA, CDR2 YSLEER. The CDR3 has 15 amino acids. Trimming removed 4 bases from V and 4 bases from J; junction bases left unmatched: 6. These data are taken from a study of cytotoxic CD8 clonotypes in ibrutinib-treated CLL. Study-wide context: Samples had a mean of approximately 240,000 productive templates and some 88,000 productive rearrangements. Study conclusions and caveats: Sampling of sustained-remission and progressing patients occurred at differing times.

The table came from immunoSEQ multiplex PCR; TCRdb's copy has only in-frame clones and leaves some out. The sample records under 30,000 clones, about 70% being singletons. The TCR comes from a human donor with chronic lymphocytic leukemia. This sequence joins TRBV4-3 and TRBJ2-3, with 9 bases lining up with TRBD1. Sequences were derived from PBMCs, sampled after 36 months of ibrutinib treatment. The CDR3, as DNA: TGCGCCAGCAGCCCCCGGGACAGGGTATCAGATACGCAGTATTTT. Protein: CASSPRDRVSDTQYF.